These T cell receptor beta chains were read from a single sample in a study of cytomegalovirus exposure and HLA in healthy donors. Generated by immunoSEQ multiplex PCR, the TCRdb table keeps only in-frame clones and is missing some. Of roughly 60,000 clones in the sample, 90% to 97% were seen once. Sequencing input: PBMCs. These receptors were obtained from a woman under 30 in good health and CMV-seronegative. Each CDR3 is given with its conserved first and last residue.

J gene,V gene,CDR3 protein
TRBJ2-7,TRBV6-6,CASSYGVAGVEQYF
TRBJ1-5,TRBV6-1,CASTERQGATNQPQHF
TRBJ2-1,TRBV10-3,CAISDGGLAGGHPGEQFF
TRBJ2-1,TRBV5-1,CASSLGLGGGAARRVAYNEQFF
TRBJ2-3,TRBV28,CASRPPRGQDTQYF
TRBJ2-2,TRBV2,CASSPPTGLKYFTGELFF
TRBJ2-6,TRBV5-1,CASSPTGANVLTF
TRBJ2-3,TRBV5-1,CASKLAGGADTQYF
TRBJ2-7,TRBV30,CAWSGVTWRVSVGEQYF
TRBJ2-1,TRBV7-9,CASSLGLAGEQFF
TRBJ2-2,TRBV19,CASTPGDLSGGELFF